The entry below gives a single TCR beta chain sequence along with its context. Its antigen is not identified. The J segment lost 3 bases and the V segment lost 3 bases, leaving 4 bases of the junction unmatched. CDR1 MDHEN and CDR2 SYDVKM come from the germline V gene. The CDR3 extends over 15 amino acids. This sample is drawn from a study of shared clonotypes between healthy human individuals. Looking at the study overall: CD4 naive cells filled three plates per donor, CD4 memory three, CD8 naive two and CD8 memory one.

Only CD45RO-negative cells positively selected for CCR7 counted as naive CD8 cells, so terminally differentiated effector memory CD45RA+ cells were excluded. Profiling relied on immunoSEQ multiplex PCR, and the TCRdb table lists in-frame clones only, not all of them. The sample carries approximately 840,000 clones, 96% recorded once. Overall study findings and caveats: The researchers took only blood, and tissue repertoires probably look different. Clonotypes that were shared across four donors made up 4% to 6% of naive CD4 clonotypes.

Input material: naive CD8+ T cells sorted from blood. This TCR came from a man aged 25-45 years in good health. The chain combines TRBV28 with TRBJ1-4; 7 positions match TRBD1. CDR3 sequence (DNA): TGTGCCAGCAGTTTCTACAGGGGAGCTAATGAAAAACTGTTTTTT. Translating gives CASSFYRGANEKLFF. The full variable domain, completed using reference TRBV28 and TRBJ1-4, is DVKVTQSSRYLVKRTGEKVFLECVQDMDHENMFWYRQDPGLGLRLIYFSYDVKMKEKGDIPEGYSVSREKKERFSLILESASTNQTSMYLCASSFYRGANEKLFFGSGTQLSVL.